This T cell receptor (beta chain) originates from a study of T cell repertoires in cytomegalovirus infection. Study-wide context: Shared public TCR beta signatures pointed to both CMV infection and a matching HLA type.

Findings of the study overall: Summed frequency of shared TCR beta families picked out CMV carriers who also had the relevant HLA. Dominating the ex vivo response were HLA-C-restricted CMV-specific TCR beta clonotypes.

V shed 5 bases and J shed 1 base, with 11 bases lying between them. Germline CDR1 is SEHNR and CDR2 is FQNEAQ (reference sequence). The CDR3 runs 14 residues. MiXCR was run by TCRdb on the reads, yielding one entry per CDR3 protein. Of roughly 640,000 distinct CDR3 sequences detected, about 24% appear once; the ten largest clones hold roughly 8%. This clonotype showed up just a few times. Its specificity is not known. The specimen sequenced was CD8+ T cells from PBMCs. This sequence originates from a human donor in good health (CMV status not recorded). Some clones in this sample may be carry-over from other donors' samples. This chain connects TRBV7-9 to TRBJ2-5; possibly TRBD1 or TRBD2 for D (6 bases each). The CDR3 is CASSGEDSQETQYF. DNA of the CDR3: TGTGCCAGCAGCGGGGAGGACAGCCAAGAGACCCAGTACTTC.